Listed below are T cell receptor beta chains from one sample, sequenced in a study of shared clonotypes between healthy human individuals. Generated by immunoSEQ multiplex PCR, the TCRdb table keeps only in-frame clones and is missing some. The table has nearly 2 million clones, approximately 94% seen once. The sample consisted of naive CD8+ T cells sorted from blood. The receptors were sampled from a man aged 18 to 35 in good health. Both conserved end residues are part of each CDR3. The D gene is left open where the match is weak. Only some rows state a clone size, as once, few, many or a class for expanded clones.

CDR3 protein,CDR3 DNA,V gene,clone size,D gene,J gene
CASREVGAYEQFF,TGTGCCAGTCGGGAGGTAGGGGCCTATGAGCAGTTCTTC,TRBV19,NA,TRBD2,TRBJ2-1
CASSLSTATEAFF,TGTGCCAGCAGCTTAAGTACAGCCACTGAAGCTTTCTTT,TRBV11-2,NA,NA,TRBJ1-1
CASRPGLADTDTQYF,TGTGCCAGCAGACCTGGACTAGCGGACACAGATACGCAGTATTTT,TRBV13,NA,TRBD2,TRBJ2-3
CASSYGDYEQYF,TGTGCCAGCAGCTACGGAGACTACGAGCAGTACTTC,TRBV7-9,few,NA,TRBJ2-7
CASMDPMGYQPQHF,TGTGCCAGCATGGACCCTATGGGGTATCAGCCCCAGCATTTT,TRBV2,NA,NA,TRBJ1-5
CASSLGLAGETEQFF,TGTGCCAGCAGCTTGGGTCTAGCGGGAGAAACGGAGCAGTTCTTC,TRBV7-6,once,TRBD2,TRBJ2-1
CASSSDTNSNQPQHF,TGTGCCAGCAGTTCAGACACAAATAGCAATCAGCCCCAGCATTTT,TRBV28,NA,NA,TRBJ1-5
CASSRVAGVDYNEQFF,TGTGCCAGCAGTCGGGTAGCGGGAGTTGATTACAATGAGCAGTTCTTC,TRBV6-7,NA,TRBD2,TRBJ2-1
CASSLAGGDNEQFF,TGTGCCAGCAGCCTAGCGGGAGGGGACAATGAGCAGTTCTTC,TRBV7-2,NA,TRBD2,TRBJ2-1
CASSFSAYPDTQYF,TGTGCCAGCAGCTTCTCAGCGTACCCAGATACGCAGTATTTT,TRBV5-4,NA,NA,TRBJ2-3
CASSFSTLISTRQGKIGNQPQHF,TGTGCCAGCAGTTTTAGCACCCTTATATCCACCCGCCAGGGTAAGATCGGCAATCAGCCCCAGCATTTT,TRBV28,NA,NA,TRBJ1-5
CASSERNTEAFF,TGTGCCAGCAGTGAGCGCAACACTGAAGCTTTCTTT,TRBV25-1,NA,NA,TRBJ1-1
CASSEPRGLNTEAFF,TGTGCCAGCAGCGAACCCAGGGGATTAAACACTGAAGCTTTCTTT,TRBV6-5,NA,NA,TRBJ1-1
CASSELAGGINTGELFF,TGTGCCAGCAGTGAACTAGCGGGGGGGATAAACACCGGGGAGCTGTTTTTT,TRBV2,once,TRBD2,TRBJ2-2
CASTPGENYGYTF,TGTGCCAGTACTCCCGGGGAGAACTATGGCTACACCTTC,TRBV19,NA,NA,TRBJ1-2
CASSLAGEQYF,TGTGCCAGCAGCTTAGCGGGGGAGCAGTACTTC,TRBV7-2,NA,NA,TRBJ2-7
CASRSDNSYEQYF,TGTGCCAGCAGGTCCGACAACTCCTACGAGCAGTACTTC,TRBV5-4,NA,NA,TRBJ2-7
CASSLGGATAGNQPQHF,TGTGCCAGCAGTTTAGGCGGTGCGACAGCCGGGAATCAGCCCCAGCATTTT,TRBV27,once,NA,TRBJ1-5
CASSLVGASSYEQYF,TGTGCCAGCAGTTTGGTGGGGGCAAGCTCCTACGAGCAGTACTTC,TRBV27,once,NA,TRBJ2-7